One sample yielded the 9 T cell receptor beta chains listed below, sequenced in a study of blood T cell repertoires in COVID-19. Using immunoSEQ multiplex PCR, the repertoire was profiled, and TCRdb retains in-frame clones only, with some absent. The sample yields 200,000 to 250,000 clones, approximately 85% seen once. Sequencing was done on a sample of PBMCs or T cells enriched from blood (not recorded which). These receptors were collected from a woman in her fifties or sixties who had recovered from COVID-19.

The V and J genes are TRBV7-9 and TRBJ1-1; 8 nucleotides align to TRBD1. The trim removed 4 bases at V and 3 bases at J, leaving 10 bases unmatched. The CDR3 has 16 residues. CDR1 is SEHNR and CDR2 is FQNEAQ in the germline V gene (reference sequence). As DNA, the CDR3 is TGTGCCAGCAGCTCCGAGGACAGGGTGGCGTACACTGAAGCTTTCTTT. As protein: CASSSEDRVAYTEAFF.

This clone was picked up one time. The V gene is TRBV6-5, the J gene TRBJ1-5, with D possibly TRBD1 on 5 matching bases. Trimming pared 0 bases from V and 6 bases from J, leaving 9 bases between. The CDR3 runs 14 residues. CDR1 MNHEY and CDR2 SVGAGI come from the germline V gene. The CDR3 loop reads CASSYSEGAQPQHF. CDR3 bases: TGTGCCAGCAGTTACTCGGAAGGGGCTCAGCCCCAGCATTTT.

The chain links TRBV2 to TRBJ1-5, with TRBD1 matching 9 bases. The CDR3 runs to 15 residues. Germline loops: CDR1 SNHLY, CDR2 FYNNEI. Trimming at V came to 4 bases and at J to 6 bases, leaving 7 bases not matched to a gene. The CDR3 sequence: CASSGVGQGSQPQHF. The CDR3 nucleotides read TGTGCCAGCAGTGGAGTTGGACAGGGGAGTCAGCCCCAGCATTTT.

This clone showed up just once. The V and J genes are TRBV29-1 and TRBJ2-5; tentatively, D is TRBD2 (6 bases). Germline loops: CDR1 SQVTM, CDR2 ANQGSEA. CDR3 size: 12 residues. V lost 7 bases and J 1 base, leaving 10 bases between the germline ends. The CDR3: CSGTTPQETQYF. CDR3 DNA: TGCAGCGGGACTACACCCCAAGAGACCCAGTACTTC.

The chain has TRBV9 and TRBJ2-1; a possible D gene is TRBD2 (5 bases). From germline, CDR1 is SGDLS and CDR2 YYNGEE. This CDR3 region has 17 residues. Trimming pared 3 bases from V and 0 bases from J, leaving 16 bases between. CDR3 DNA sequence: TGTGCCAGCAGCGCCCCTCGGACGGGGAGCTCCTACAATGAGCAGTTCTTC. It codes for CASSAPRTGSSYNEQFF.

In this sample, this clone turned up a few times. V gene TRBV5-8 combines with J gene TRBJ1-2, with D unclear. CDR1 SGHTS and CDR2 YDEGEE come from the germline V gene. The V and J ends lost 4 bases and 3 bases respectively, with 7 bases between them. CDR3 length: 12 residues. CDR3 loop: CASSRFDYGYTF. The CDR3 bases are TGTGCCAGCAGCCGGTTCGACTATGGCTACACCTTC.

The chain joins TRBV3-1 (or the pseudogene TRBV3-2) to TRBJ2-2, with TRBD1 as a possible D gene (5 bases). Germline values: CDR1 LGHDT, CDR2 YNNKEL (reference sequence). The length of the CDR3 is 16 residues. V lost 2 bases to trimming and J lost 1 base, with 11 bases between them. In DNA, the CDR3 is TGTGCCAGCAGCCAATCCGGGCAGGGGAACACCGGGGAGCTGTTTTTT. Residues: CASSQSGQGNTGELFF.

The chain recombines TRBV30 with TRBJ1-3, with D possibly matching TRBD1 (5 bases). V shed 0 bases and J shed 7 bases, with 7 bases lying between them. CDR3 length equals 12 residues. Germline CDR1 is GTSNPN and CDR2 is SVGIG (reference sequence). The CDR3: CAWSVGVNTIYF. The DNA of the CDR3 is TGTGCCTGGAGTGTAGGGGTGAACACCATATATTTT. Full variable domain (outside the CDR3, taken from reference TRBV30 and TRBJ1-3): SQTIHQWPATLVQPVGSPLSLECTVEGTSNPNLYWYRQAAGRGLQLLFYSVGIGQISSEVPQNLSASRPQDRQFILSSKKLLLSDSGFYLCAWSVGVNTIYFGEGSWLTVV.

V and J are TRBV7-2 and TRBJ1-5, with 9 bases that match TRBD1. The CDR3 has 16 amino acids. CDR1 is SGHTA, CDR2 FQGNSA, per germline. With V trimmed by 0 bases and J by 5 bases, 5 bases remained unmatched. CDR3 DNA sequence: TGTGCCAGCAGCTTAGCCCCACAGGGGGCCCATCAGCCCCAGCATTTT. This sequence encodes CASSLAPQGAHQPQHF.